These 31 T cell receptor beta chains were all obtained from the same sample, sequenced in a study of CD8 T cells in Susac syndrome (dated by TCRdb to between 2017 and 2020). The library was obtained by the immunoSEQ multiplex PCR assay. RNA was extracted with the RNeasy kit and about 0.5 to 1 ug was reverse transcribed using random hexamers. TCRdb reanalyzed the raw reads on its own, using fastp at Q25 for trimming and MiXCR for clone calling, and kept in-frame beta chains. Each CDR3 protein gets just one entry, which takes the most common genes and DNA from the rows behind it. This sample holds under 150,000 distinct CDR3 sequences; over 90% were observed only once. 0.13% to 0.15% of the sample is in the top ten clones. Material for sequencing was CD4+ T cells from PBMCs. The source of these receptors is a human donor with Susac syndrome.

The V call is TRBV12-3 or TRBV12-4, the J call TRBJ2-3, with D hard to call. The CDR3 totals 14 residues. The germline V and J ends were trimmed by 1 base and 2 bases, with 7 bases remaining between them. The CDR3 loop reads CASSLVLFTDTQYF. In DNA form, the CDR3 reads TGTGCCAGCAGTTTAGTGCTGTTCACAGATACGCAGTATTTT.

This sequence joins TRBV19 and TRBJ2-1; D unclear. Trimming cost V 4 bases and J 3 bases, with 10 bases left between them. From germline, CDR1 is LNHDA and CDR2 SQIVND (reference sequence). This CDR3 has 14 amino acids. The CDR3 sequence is CASSTGLNYNEQFF. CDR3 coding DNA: TGTGCCAGTAGTACCGGGTTGAACTACAATGAGCAGTTCTTC. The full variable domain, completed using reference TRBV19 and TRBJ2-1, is DGGITQSPKYLFRKEGQNVTLSCEQNLNHDAMYWYRQDPGQGLRLIYYSQIVNDFQKGDIAEGYSVSREKKESFPLTVTSAQKNPTAFYLCASSTGLNYNEQFFGPGTRLTVL.

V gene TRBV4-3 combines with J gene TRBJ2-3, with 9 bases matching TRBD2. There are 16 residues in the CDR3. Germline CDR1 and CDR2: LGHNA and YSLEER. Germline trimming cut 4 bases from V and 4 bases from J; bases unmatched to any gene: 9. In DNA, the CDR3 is TGCGCCAGCAGCCCAGTAGGTAGCGGGAGTGCAGATACGCAGTATTTT. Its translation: CASSPVGSGSADTQYF.

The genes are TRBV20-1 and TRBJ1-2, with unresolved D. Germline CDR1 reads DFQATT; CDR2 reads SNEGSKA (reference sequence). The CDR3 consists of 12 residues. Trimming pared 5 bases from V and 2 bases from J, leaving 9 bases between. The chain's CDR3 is CSASTSNYGYTF. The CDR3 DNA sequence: TGCAGTGCTTCGACCTCGAACTATGGCTACACCTTC.

This chain's CDR3 is CASSARDSPTYEQYF. CDR3 sequence (DNA): TGTGCCAGCAGCGCGAGGGACAGCCCTACCTACGAGCAGTACTTC. This chain connects TRBV9 to TRBJ2-7; TRBD1 agrees at 7 bases. The trim removed 3 bases at V and 2 bases at J, leaving 8 bases unmatched. In germline, CDR1 is SGDLS, CDR2 YYNGEE. CDR3 size: 15 residues.

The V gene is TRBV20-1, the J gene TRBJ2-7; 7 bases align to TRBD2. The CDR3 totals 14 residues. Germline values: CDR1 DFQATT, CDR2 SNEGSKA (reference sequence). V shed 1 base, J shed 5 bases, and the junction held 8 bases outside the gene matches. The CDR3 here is CSARVGGRVDEQYF. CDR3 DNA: TGCAGTGCTAGAGTTGGAGGGAGGGTCGACGAGCAGTACTTC.

CDR3 amino acids: CSVARLTSYNEQFF. In nucleotides, the CDR3 is TGCAGCGTTGCTAGGCTCACTTCCTACAATGAGCAGTTCTTC. V usage is TRBV29-1 and J usage is TRBJ2-1; D unresolved. This CDR3 region has 14 residues. Trimming took 4 bases from V and 1 from J, leaving 11 bases between them. Germline V gene sequence: CDR1 SQVTM, CDR2 ANQGSEA.

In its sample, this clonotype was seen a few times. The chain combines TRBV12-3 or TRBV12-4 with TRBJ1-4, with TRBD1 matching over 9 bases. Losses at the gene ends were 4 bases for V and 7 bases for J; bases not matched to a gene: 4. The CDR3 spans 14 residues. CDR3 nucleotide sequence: TGTGCCAGCAGTTCGGGACAGGGACGTGAAAAACTGTTTTTT. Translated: CASSSGQGREKLFF.

The CDR3 DNA reads TGTGCCAGCAGCGACCCGGGACAGGGCTACTATGGCTACACCTTC. Protein: CASSDPGQGYYGYTF. The chain carries TRBV12-3 or TRBV12-4 and TRBJ1-2; 9 positions agree with TRBD1. V shed 6 bases and J 3 bases; nucleotides not matched to a gene: 8. This CDR3 is 15 amino acids long.

In nucleotides, the CDR3 is TGTGCCAGCAGTCAGACACCTATTAATGAAAAACTGTTTTTT. It translates to CASSQTPINEKLFF. V gene TRBV25-1 combines with J gene TRBJ1-4; no reliable D call. The CDR3 runs 14 residues. CDR1 and CDR2 from the germline V gene are MGHDK and SYGVNS. V shed 5 bases and J shed 4 bases, with 11 bases lying between them.

CDR3 loop: CASSLVETGAEETQYF. DNA of the CDR3: TGTGCCAGCAGCTTAGTCGAAACAGGGGCGGAGGAGACCCAGTACTTC. The V call is TRBV7-8, the J call TRBJ2-5, with 7 bases identical to TRBD1. The CDR3 loop spans 16 amino acids. Per germline, CDR1 SGHVS and CDR2 FQNEAQ. V was clipped by 1 base and J by 5 bases; unmatched bases: 10. The full variable domain, completed using reference TRBV7-8 and TRBJ2-5, is GAGVSQSPRYKVAKRGQDVALRCDPISGHVSLFWYQQALGQGPEFLTYFQNEAQLDKSGLPSDRFFAERPEGSVSTLKIQRTQQEDSAVYLCASSLVETGAEETQYFGPGTRLLVL.

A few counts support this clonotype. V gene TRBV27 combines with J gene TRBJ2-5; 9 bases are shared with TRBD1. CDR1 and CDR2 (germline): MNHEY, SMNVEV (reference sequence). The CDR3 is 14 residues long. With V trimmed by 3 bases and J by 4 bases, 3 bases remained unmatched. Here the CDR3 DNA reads TGTGCCAGCAGTTTCGGACAGGGGCGAGAGACCCAGTACTTC. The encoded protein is CASSFGQGRETQYF.

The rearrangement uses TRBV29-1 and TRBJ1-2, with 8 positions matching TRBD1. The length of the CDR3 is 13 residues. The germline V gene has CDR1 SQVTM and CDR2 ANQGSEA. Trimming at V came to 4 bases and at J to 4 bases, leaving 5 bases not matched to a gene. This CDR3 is CSVVTGVFYGYTF. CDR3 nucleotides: TGCAGCGTTGTGACAGGGGTCTTCTATGGCTACACCTTC.

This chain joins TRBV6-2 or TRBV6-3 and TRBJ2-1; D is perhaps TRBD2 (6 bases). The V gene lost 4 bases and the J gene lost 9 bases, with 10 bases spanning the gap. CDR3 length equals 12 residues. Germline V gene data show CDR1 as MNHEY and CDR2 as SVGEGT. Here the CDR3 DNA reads TGTGCCAGCAGTTGGGATAGCGGTGAGCAGTTCTTC. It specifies CASSWDSGEQFF.

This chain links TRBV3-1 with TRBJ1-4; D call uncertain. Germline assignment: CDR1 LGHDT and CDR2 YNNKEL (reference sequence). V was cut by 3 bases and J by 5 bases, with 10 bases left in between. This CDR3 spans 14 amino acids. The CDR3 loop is CASSHAGSNEKLFF. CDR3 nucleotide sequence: TGTGCCAGCAGCCACGCCGGGTCAAATGAAAAACTGTTTTTT.

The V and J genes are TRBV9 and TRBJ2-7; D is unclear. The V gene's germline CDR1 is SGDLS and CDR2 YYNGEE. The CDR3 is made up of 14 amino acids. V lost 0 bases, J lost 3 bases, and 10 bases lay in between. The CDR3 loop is CASSVDGIGYEQYF. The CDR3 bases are TGTGCCAGCAGCGTAGATGGCATCGGCTACGAGCAGTACTTC.

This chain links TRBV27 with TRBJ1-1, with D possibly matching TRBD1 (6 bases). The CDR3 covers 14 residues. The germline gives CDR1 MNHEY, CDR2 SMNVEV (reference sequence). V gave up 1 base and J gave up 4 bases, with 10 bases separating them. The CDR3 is CASSLLRGPTEAFF. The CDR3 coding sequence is TGTGCCAGCAGTTTATTGCGGGGGCCCACTGAAGCTTTCTTT.

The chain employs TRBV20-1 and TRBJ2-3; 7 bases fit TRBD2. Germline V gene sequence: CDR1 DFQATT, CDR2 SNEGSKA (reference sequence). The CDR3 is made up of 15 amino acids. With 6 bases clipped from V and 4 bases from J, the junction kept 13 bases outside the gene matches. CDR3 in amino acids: CSANRASGNADTQYF. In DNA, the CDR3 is TGCAGTGCCAACCGGGCTAGCGGAAATGCAGATACGCAGTATTTT.

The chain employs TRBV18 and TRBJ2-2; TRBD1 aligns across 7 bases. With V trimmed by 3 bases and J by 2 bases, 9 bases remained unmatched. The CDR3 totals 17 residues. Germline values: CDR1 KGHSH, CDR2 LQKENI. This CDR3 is CASSPYRGASNTGELFF. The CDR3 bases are TGTGCCAGCTCACCTTACAGGGGCGCCTCTAACACCGGGGAGCTGTTTTTT. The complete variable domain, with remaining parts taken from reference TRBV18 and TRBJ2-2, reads NAGVMQNPRHLVRRRGQEARLRCSPMKGHSHVYWYRQLPEEGLKFMVYLQKENIIDESGMPKERFSAEFPKEGPSILRIQQVVRGDSAAYFCASSPYRGASNTGELFFGEGSRLTVL.

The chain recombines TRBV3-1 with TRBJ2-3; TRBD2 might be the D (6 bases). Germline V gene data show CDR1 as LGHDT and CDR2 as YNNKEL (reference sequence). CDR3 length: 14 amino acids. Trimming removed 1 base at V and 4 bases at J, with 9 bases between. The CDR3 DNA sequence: TGTGCCAGCAGCCAAGGCAGACTAGCAGATACGCAGTATTTT. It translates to CASSQGRLADTQYF.

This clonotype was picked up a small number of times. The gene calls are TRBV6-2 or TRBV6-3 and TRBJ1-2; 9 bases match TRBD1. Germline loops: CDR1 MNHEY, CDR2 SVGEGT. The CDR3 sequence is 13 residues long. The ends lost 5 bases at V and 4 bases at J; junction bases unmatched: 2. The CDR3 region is CASSTTGGYGYTF. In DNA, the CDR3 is TGTGCCAGCAGTACGACAGGGGGCTATGGCTACACCTTC.

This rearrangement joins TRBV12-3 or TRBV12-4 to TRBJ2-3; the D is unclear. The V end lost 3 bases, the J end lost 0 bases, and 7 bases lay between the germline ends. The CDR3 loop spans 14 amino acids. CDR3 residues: CASSLSRSTDTQYF. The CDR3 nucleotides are TGTGCCAGCAGTTTGTCGCGGAGCACAGATACGCAGTATTTT.

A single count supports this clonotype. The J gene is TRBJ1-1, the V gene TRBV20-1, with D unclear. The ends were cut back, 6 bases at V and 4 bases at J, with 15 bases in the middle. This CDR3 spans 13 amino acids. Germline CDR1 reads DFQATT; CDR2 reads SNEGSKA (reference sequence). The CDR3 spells CSAGGGRSTEAFF. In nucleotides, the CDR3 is TGCAGTGCCGGAGGTGGGAGGAGCACTGAAGCTTTCTTT.

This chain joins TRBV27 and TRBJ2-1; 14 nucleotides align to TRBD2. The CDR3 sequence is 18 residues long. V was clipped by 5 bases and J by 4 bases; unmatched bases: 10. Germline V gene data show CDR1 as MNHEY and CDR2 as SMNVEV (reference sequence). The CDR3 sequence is CASSGRTSGGTVYNEQFF. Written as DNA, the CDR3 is TGTGCCAGCAGTGGAAGGACTAGCGGGGGGACCGTGTACAATGAGCAGTTCTTC.

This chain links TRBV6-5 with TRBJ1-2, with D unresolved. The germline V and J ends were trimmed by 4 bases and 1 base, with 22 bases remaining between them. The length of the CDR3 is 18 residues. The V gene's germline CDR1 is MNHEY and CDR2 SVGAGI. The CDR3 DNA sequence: TGTGCCAGCAGTTGGGAGGACCGTCGAACCCTCGTTAACTATGGCTACACCTTC. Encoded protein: CASSWEDRRTLVNYGYTF.

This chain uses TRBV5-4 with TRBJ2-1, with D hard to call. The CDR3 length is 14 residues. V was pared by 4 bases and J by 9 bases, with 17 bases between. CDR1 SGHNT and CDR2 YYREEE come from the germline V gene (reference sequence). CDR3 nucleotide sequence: TGTGCCAGCAGCCCCCGTCCGCCCCTTCTTGAGCAGTTCTTC. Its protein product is CASSPRPPLLEQFF.

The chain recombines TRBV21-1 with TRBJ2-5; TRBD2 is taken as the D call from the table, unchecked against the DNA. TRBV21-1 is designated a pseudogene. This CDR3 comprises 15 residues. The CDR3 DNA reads TGTGCCAGCAGCAAAGGGGGACTAGTCCGGGAGACCCAGTACTTC. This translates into CASSKGGLVRETQYF.

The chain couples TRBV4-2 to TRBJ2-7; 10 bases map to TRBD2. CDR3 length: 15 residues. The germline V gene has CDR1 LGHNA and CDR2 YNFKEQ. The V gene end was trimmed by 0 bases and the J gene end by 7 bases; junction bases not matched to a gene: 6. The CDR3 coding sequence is TGTGCCAGCAGCCAAGAGCTAGCGGGAGATCGGGAGCAGTACTTC. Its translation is CASSQELAGDREQYF.

The chain's CDR3 is CASSLFSGGNYNEQFF. CDR3 nucleotide sequence: TGTGCCAGCAGCTTATTTTCTGGGGGAAACTACAATGAGCAGTTCTTC. The V gene is TRBV11-2, the J gene TRBJ2-1; the D gene could be TRBD1 or TRBD2 (5 bases each). CDR3 length equals 16 residues. The ends were cut back, 2 bases at V and 3 bases at J, with 14 bases in the middle. Germline V lookup: CDR1 SGHAT, CDR2 FQNNGV. Full variable domain (rest looked up from reference TRBV11-2 and TRBJ2-1): EAGVAQSPRYKIIEKRQSVAFWCNPISGHATLYWYQQILGQGPKLLIQFQNNGVVDDSQLPKDRFSAERLKGVDSTLKIQPAKLEDSAVYLCASSLFSGGNYNEQFFGPGTRLTVL.

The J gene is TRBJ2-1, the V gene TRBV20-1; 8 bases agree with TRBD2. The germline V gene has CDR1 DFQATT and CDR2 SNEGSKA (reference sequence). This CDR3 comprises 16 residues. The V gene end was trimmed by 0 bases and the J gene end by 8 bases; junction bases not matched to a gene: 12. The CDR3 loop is CSARDAKRELGYEQFF. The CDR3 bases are TGCAGTGCTAGAGATGCGAAGCGGGAGCTCGGATATGAGCAGTTCTTC.

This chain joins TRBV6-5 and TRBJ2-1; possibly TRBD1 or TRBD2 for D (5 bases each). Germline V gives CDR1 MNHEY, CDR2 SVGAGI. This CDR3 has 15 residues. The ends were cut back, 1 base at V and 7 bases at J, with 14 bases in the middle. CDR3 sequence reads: CASSYLGESRNEQFF. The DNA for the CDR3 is TGTGCCAGCAGTTACTTGGGGGAGAGCCGGAATGAGCAGTTCTTC.